The sequence of this T cell receptor beta chain was determined in a study of T-cell reconstitution after alpha-beta-depleted transplantation in children. Preparation of the TCRbeta library involved a method that used unique molecular identifiers. TCRdb itself ran the PCR reads through MiXCR, one entry per CDR3 protein. The sample has 200,000 to 250,000 distinct CDR3 sequences, about a tenth seen once; the top ten hold around 6.2%. This clonotype has only a few counts. V was shortened by 6 bases and J by 1 base, with 18 bases between the two germline ends. There are 16 residues in the CDR3. V usage is TRBV12-3 or TRBV12-4 and J usage is TRBJ2-5; D possibly corresponds to TRBD1 (5 bases). Sequencing was performed on PBMCs from the stem cell graft donor, taken from the stem cell graft. The clonotype was recovered from a human donor who donated a stem cell graft to a child with acute lymphoblastic leukemia. CDR3 sequence (DNA): TGTGCCAGCAGCCTCACACTTCAGGGCTCCCAAGAGACCCAGTACTTC. It translates to CASSLTLQGSQETQYF.